The T cell receptor beta chain under discussion was sequenced for a study of T cell changes during pregnancy in multiple sclerosis (dated by TCRdb to the late 2010s). In terms of the full investigation: Changes in the T cell repertoire over the course of pregnancy were examined in this study in women with multiple sclerosis.

As regards this clone: It lacks a known antigen. Base qualities are missing; no much larger clone stands one base away.

CDR3 length: 12 amino acids, cysteine to phenylalanine. Left in the record is the CDR3 DNA by itself, 36 bases read in frame from the first base. The germline V gene provides CDR1 SQVTM and CDR2 ANQGSEA. V loses 0 bases of germline sequence and J loses 2 bases, and the interval between the two ends is 5 bases. The library was produced with the immunoSEQ multiplex PCR assay. As stored in TCRdb, this immuneACCESS dataset retains in-frame rearrangements with V and J assigned. A fraction of the clones does not appear; measured against another copy, unresolved V genes explain less than half of the discrepancy, and the remainder lacks a known reason. The sample records over 25,000 clones, 80% to 90% of which are singletons. Of the sample, over 8.5% falls within the top ten clones.

Recombination connected TRBV29-1 to TRBJ2-7; the D gene is unclear. Material: CD8+ T cells from peripheral blood mononuclear cells, obtained in the third trimester of pregnancy. This sequence originates from a female donor with multiple sclerosis, enrolled in a pregnancy study. The CDR3 reads CSVEDSPYEQYF. The nucleotide sequence reads as follows: TGCAGCGTTGAAGACAGTCCCTACGAGCAGTACTTC.